The clone carrying this T cell receptor beta chain was seen many times. Antigen: not known. The CDR3 is cut off 3 residues early in the read; its end comes from the germline J gene. Each donor provided about 4.5 to 8.5 ml of heparinized whole blood. Germline CDR1 is DFQATT and CDR2 is SNEGSKA (reference sequence). V lost 1 base and J lost 4; bases outside the gene matches: 4. The CDR3 length is 14 residues. This specimen comes from a study of T cell clonality in common variable immunodeficiency. Study outcomes and limitations: Compared with controls, CVID subjects had fewer shared TCRbeta clones. TCRbeta clonality was increased in CVID versus healthy controls.

Profiling relied on immunoSEQ multiplex PCR, and the TCRdb table lists in-frame clones only, not all of them. This set yields more than 35,000 clones and no singletons; the top ten hold 0.68%. This TCR was sampled from a person aged 18 to 70 in good health. The chain recombines TRBV20-1 with TRBJ1-1; 9 bases match TRBD1. The sequencing input was peripheral blood mononuclear cells. CDR3 in amino acids: CSARGDRVGTEAFF. The CDR3 bases that were read are TGCAGTGCTAGAGGGGACAGGGTAGGCACTGAA.